This T cell receptor beta chain is drawn from a study of early T cells in non-severe SARS-CoV-2 infection. On the study more broadly: The input, bulk RNA from unsorted whole blood, was sequenced, and chains were unpaired.

Unique molecular identifiers (one per individual cDNA molecule) were attached. Each CDR3 protein is one row after TCRdb ran MiXCR on the 5' RACE reads. The sample carries about 83,000 distinct CDR3 sequences, 9% to 15% recorded once. J lost 7 bases, V lost 0 bases, and 3 bases had no gene match. The germline CDR1 and CDR2 sequences are SGDLS and YYNGEE. CDR3 length: 13 residues. Sequenced material: whole blood. The source of this sequence is an adult who was a healthcare worker with PCR-confirmed SARS-CoV-2 infection or an uninfected control (not recorded which). The genes are TRBV9 and TRBJ2-7, with 8 bases aligning to TRBD2. CDR3 region: CASSVDGGGEQYF. The CDR3 coding sequence is TGTGCCAGCAGCGTAGATGGCGGGGGGGAGCAGTACTTC.